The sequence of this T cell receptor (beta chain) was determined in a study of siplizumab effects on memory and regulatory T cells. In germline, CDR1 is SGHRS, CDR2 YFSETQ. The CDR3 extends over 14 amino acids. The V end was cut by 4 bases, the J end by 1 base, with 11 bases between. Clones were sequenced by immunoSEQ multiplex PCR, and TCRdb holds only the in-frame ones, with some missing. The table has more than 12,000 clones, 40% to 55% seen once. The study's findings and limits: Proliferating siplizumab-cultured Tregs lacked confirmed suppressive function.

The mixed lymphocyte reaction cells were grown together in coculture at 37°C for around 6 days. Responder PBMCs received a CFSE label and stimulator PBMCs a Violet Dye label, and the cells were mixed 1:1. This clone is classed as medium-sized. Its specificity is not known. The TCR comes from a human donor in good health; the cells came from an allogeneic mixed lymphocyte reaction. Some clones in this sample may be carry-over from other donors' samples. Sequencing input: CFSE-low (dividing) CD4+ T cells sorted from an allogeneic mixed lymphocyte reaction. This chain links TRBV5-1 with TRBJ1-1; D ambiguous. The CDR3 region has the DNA TGCGCCAGCAGCACTCCGGACCGGAACACTGAAGCTTTCTTT. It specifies CASSTPDRNTEAFF.